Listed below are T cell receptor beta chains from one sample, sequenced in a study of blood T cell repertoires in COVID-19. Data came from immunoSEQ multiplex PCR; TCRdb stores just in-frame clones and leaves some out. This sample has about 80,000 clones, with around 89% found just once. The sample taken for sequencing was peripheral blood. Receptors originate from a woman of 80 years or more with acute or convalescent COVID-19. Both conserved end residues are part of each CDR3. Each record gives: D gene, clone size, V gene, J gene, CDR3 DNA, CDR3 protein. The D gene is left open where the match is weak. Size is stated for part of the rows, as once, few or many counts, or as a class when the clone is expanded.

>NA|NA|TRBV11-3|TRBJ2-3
TGTGCCAGCAGCTTAAGAGGGAGTGGAGATACGCAGTATTTT
CASSLRGSGDTQYF
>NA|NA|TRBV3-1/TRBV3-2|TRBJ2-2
TGTGCCAGCAGCCAAGATCGGGGTCCCGGGGAGCTGTTTTTT
CASSQDRGPGELFF
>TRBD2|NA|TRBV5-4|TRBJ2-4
TGTGCCAGCAGCTTACTAGCGGGAGATAAAAACATTCAGTACTTC
CASSLLAGDKNIQYF
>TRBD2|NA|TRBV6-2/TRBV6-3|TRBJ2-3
TGTGCCAGCAGCGCGGGACTAGCGGGTTACACAGATACGCAGTATTTT
CASSAGLAGYTDTQYF
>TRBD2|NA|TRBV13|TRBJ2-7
TGTGCCAGCAGCCCGGAGGGGACTAGCGGGGCATCCTACGAGCAGTACTTC
CASSPEGTSGASYEQYF
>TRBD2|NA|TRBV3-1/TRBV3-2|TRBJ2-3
TGTGCCAGCAGCCCTCAGCGGGAATCCACAGATACGCAGTATTTT
CASSPQRESTDTQYF
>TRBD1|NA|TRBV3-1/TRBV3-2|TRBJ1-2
TGTGCCAGCAGCCTAATGACAGGGGCGGGCTACACCTTC
CASSLMTGAGYTF
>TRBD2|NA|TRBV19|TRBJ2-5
TGTGCCAGTAGTCCGCGGGGGGCTCGGGAGACCCAGTACTTC
CASSPRGARETQYF
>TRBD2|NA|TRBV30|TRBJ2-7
TGTGCCTGGAGTCGACTAGCGGGGAACTACGAGCAGTACTTC
CAWSRLAGNYEQYF
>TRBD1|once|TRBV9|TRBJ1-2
TGTGCCAGCAGCGGTGACAGGGGGCTCGGCTACACCTTC
CASSGDRGLGYTF
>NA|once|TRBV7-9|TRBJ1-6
TGTGCCAGCAGCTTAAAGTCGGGGAATTCACCCCTCCACTTT
CASSLKSGNSPLHF
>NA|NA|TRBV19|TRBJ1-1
TGTGCCAGTAATCTGGGGGGGGAAGCTTTCTTT
CASNLGGEAFF
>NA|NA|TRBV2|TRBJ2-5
TGTGCCAGCAGGACGAGACAGATAGAAGAGACCCAGTACTTC
CASRTRQIEETQYF
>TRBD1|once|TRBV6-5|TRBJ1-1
TGTGCCAGCAGTTACACCCGGACAGGGAACACTGAAGCTTTCTTT
CASSYTRTGNTEAFF
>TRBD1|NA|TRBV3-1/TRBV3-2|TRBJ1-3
TGTGCCAGCAGCCAGAGACAGGGTGGCGGAAACACCATATATTTT
CASSQRQGGGNTIYF
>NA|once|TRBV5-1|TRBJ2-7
TGCGCCAGCAGCCCGGAGGGAAGCGGCTACGAGCAGTACTTC
CASSPEGSGYEQYF
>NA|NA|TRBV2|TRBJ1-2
TGTGCCAGCAGGGGACAAGGTTATGGCTACACCTTC
CASRGQGYGYTF
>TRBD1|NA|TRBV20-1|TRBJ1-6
TGCAGTGCTAGTGTAGGGGACAGTAGGCATTCACCCCTCCACTTT
CSASVGDSRHSPLHF
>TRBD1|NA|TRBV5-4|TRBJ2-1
TGTGCCAGCAGCGCCCGGGACAGGGCTTACAATGAGCAGTTCTTC
CASSARDRAYNEQFF
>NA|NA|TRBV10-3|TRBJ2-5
TGTGCCATCAGTGAAATTAGCGGAGAGACCCAGTACTTC
CAISEISGETQYF
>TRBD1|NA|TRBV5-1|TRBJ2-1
TGCGCCAGCAGCTTAGACAGGGCGAAAGTGCAGTTCTTC
CASSLDRAKVQFF
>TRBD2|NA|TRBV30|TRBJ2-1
TGTGCCTGGAGTGTACGAAATAGCGGGAGTAACAAATTCGGTGAGCAGTTCTTC
CAWSVRNSGSNKFGEQFF
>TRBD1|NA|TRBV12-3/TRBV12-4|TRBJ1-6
TGTGCCAGCAGTCCCCGACAGGGGCCCCTCCACTTT
CASSPRQGPLHF
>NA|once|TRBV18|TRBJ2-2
TGTGCCAGCACTCCGGGACTTAACACCGGGGAGCTGTTTTTT
CASTPGLNTGELFF
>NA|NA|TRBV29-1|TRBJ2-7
TGCAGCGTTGAAGGAGGGGTTATGACAGGATCGGGTAACGAGCAGTACTTC
CSVEGGVMTGSGNEQYF
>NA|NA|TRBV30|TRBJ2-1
TGTGCCTGGCAAGCGGAAAGCTCCTACAATGAGCAGTTCTTC
CAWQAESSYNEQFF
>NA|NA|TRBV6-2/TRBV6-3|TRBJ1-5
TGTGCCAGCAGTAAGGGGCTTGGAAATCAGCCCCAGCATTTT
CASSKGLGNQPQHF
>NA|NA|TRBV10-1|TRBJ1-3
TGCGCCACCTCTTCTATCGGTCTACCCGGGAGCTCTGGAAACACCATATATTTT
CATSSIGLPGSSGNTIYF
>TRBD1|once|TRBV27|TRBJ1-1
TGTGCCAGCAGTTCGGGGGACAGGGGAGAAGCTTTCTTT
CASSSGDRGEAFF
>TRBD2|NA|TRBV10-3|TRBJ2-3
TGTGCCATCAGGGGGCGGGAGGTGACAGATACGCAGTATTTT
CAIRGREVTDTQYF
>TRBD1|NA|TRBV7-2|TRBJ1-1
TGTGCCAGCAGCTTGCTAGACAGGGTCAAGACTGAAGCTTTCTTT
CASSLLDRVKTEAFF